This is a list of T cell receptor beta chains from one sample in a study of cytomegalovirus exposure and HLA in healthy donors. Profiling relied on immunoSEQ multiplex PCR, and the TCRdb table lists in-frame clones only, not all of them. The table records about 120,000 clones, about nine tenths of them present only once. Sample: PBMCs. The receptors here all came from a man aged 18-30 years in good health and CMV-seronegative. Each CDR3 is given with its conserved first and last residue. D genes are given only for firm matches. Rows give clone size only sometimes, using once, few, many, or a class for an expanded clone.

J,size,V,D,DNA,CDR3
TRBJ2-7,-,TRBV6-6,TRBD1,TGTGCCAGCAGTTCAGGACAGGGCTACGAGCAGTACTTC,CASSSGQGYEQYF
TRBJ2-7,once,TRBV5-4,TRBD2,TGTGCCAGCAGCCAGGGGACTAGCGAGACCTACGAGCAGTACTTC,CASSQGTSETYEQYF
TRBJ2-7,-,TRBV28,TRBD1,TGTGCCAGTAATAAGGGACAGGCCTCCTACGAGCAGTACTTC,CASNKGQASYEQYF
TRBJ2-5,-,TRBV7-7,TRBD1,TGTGCCAGCAGCCATGGGACAGGGATCCAAGAGACCCAGTACTTC,CASSHGTGIQETQYF
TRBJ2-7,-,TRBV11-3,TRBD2,TGTGCCAGCAGCTCGACTAGCGGGATCCACGAGCAGTACTTC,CASSSTSGIHEQYF
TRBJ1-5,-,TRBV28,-,TGTGCCGGCCGCAGGGCCAATCAGCCCCAGCATTTT,CAGRRANQPQHF
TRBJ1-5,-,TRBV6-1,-,TGTGCCAGCAGTAAGGGGTCCCAGAGCAATCAGCCCCAGCATTTT,CASSKGSQSNQPQHF
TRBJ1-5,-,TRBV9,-,TGTGCCAGCAGCGACGGAAATGACTGGTATAGCAATCAGCCCCAGCATTTT,CASSDGNDWYSNQPQHF
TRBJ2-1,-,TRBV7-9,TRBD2,TGTGCCAGCAGCTTACGGGAGGGCCAAAATGAGCAGTTCTTC,CASSLREGQNEQFF
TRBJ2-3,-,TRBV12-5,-,TGTGCTAGTGCCGCCGGGAGTCGTACAGATACGCAGTATTTT,CASAAGSRTDTQYF
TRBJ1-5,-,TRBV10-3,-,TGTGCCATCAGTGTCGGGGGGGGGAATCAGCCCCAGCATTTT,CAISVGGGNQPQHF
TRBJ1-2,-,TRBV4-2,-,TGTGCCAGCAGCCAAGAGGGGCCGGGGACAAACTATGGCTACACCTTC,CASSQEGPGTNYGYTF
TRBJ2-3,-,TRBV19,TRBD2,TGTGCCAGTAGTAGCCCCCTACTAGCGCCTACTAGCACAGATACGCAGTATTTT,CASSSPLLAPTSTDTQYF
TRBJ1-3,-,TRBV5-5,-,TGTGCCAGCAGCTGGTCGGACAGTAATGGAAACACCATATATTTT,CASSWSDSNGNTIYF
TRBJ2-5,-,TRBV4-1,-,TGCGCCAGCAGCCAAACAGTGAACCAAGAGACCCAGTACTTC,CASSQTVNQETQYF
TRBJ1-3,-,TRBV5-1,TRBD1,TGCGCCAGCAGCTTGGCAGGGGGCTCTGGAAACACCATATATTTT,CASSLAGGSGNTIYF
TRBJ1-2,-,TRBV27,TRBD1,TGTGCCAGCAGTTTCGGGACAGGGTATTCTAACTATGGCTACACCTTC,CASSFGTGYSNYGYTF
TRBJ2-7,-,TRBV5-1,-,TGCGCCAGCAGCTTGGAGGGGGGGAGCCCAAAGATCAACTACGAGCAGTACTTC,CASSLEGGSPKINYEQYF
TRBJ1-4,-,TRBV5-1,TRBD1,TGCGCCAGCAGCGGAGCCACCGGGACAGCAAATGAAAAACTGTTTTTT,CASSGATGTANEKLFF
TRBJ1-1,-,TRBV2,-,TGTGCCAGCCAGATGGAGTCCGGGTGGGCTGAAGCTTTCTTT,CASQMESGWAEAFF
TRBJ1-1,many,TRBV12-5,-,TGTGCTAGTGGTTTGGTAAATCGGGGGGACACTGAAGCTTTCTTT,CASGLVNRGDTEAFF
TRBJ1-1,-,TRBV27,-,TGTGCCAGCAGTTCCGGGGGTGTCACTGAAGCTTTCTTT,CASSSGGVTEAFF
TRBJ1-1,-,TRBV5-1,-,TGCGCCAGCAGCTTAGGCAGGGCGGTCACTGAAGCTTTCTTT,CASSLGRAVTEAFF
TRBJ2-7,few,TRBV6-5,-,TGTGCCAGCAGTTACGTGCTCGGCTCCTACGAGCAGTACTTC,CASSYVLGSYEQYF
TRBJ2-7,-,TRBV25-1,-,TGTGCCAGCAGTGAATGGAGCAAGTCCTACGAGCAGTACTTC,CASSEWSKSYEQYF
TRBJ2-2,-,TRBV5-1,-,TGCGCCAGCAGCCCTACAGGGTTGTCCGGGGAGCTGTTTTTT,CASSPTGLSGELFF
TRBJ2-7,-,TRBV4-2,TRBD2,TGTGCCAGCAGCCAATACAGGACTAGCGGGAACCGCTACGAGCAGTACTTC,CASSQYRTSGNRYEQYF
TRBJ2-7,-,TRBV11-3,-,TGTGCCAGCAGCCACCGCGACAGTAGAACCTACGAGCAGTACTTC,CASSHRDSRTYEQYF
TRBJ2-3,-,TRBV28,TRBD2,TGTGCCAGCAGTGCCCCAACTAGCGGGAGTATTGTACGTACGCAGTATTTT,CASSAPTSGSIVRTQYF
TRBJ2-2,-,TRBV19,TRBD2,TGTGCCAGTAGTATTGGTTTGATAGCGGGAGGTTTGGTTACCGGGGAGCTGTTTTTT,CASSIGLIAGGLVTGELFF
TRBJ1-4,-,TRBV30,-,TGTGCCTGGGGAGGGAGGAATGAAAAACTGTTTTTT,CAWGGRNEKLFF
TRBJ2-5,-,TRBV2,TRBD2,TGTGCCAGCAGTATCCCCAGCGGGAGGCAAGAGACCCAGTACTTC,CASSIPSGRQETQYF
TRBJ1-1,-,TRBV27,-,TGTGCCAGCAGTTTTGGGGGGTCCTTGGTTACTGAAGCTTTCTTT,CASSFGGSLVTEAFF
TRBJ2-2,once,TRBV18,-,TGTGCCAGCTCACCACCTCGAGGGTCACTGAACACCGGGGAGCTGTTTTTT,CASSPPRGSLNTGELFF
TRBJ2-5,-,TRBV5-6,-,TGTGCCAGCAGCTTGCTTGGGGAGAGAGGGGGAGAGACCCAGTACTTC,CASSLLGERGGETQYF
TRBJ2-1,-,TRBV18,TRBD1,TGTGCCAGCTCACGACAGGGGTACAATGAGCAGTTCTTC,CASSRQGYNEQFF
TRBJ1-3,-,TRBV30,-,TGTGCCTGGAGTTCAGGTTCCGGAAACACCATATATTTT,CAWSSGSGNTIYF
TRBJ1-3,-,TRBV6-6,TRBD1,TGTGCCAGCAGTTCCCGACAGGGATCTGGAAACACCATATATTTT,CASSSRQGSGNTIYF
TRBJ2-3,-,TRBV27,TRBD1,TGTGCCAGCAGTCTCAAAACAGGGGTTCGACCCCCTACCACAGATACGCAGTATTTT,CASSLKTGVRPPTTDTQYF
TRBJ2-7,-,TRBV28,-,TGTGCCAGCAGTAGGAACAGGTACCTCTACGAGCAGTACTTC,CASSRNRYLYEQYF
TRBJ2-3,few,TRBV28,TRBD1,TGTGCCACCAGACGAATAACCGGGACAGGCTGGGATACGCAGTATTTT,CATRRITGTGWDTQYF
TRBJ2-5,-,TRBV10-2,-,TGCGCCAGCAGTGAGTCCTCAGGGGACCAAGAGACCCAGTACTTC,CASSESSGDQETQYF
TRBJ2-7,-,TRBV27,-,TGTGCCAGCAGCCTCGGGGTAAGGTACGAGCAGTACTTC,CASSLGVRYEQYF
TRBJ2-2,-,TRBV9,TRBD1,TGTGCCAGCAGCGTACTACAGGGGCACGGGGAGCTGTTTTTT,CASSVLQGHGELFF
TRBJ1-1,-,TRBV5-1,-,TGCGCCAGCCGACCGACAGCGAACACTGAAGCTTTCTTT,CASRPTANTEAFF
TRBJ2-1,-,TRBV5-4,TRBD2,TGTGCCAGCAGCGTGACTAGCGGGAGTTATGAGCAGTTCTTC,CASSVTSGSYEQFF
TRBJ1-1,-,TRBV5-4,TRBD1,TGTGCCAGCAGCGGGGGACAGGGTGGCACTGAAGCTTTCTTT,CASSGGQGGTEAFF
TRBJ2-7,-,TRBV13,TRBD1,TGTGCCAGCAGCCTAAGACAGGGCCCCTACGAGCAGTACTTC,CASSLRQGPYEQYF
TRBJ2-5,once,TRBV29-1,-,TGCAGCGTCGGGGACTTTGGGGAGACCCAGTACTTC,CSVGDFGETQYF
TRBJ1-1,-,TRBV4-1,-,TGCGCCAGCCGGCCTACAGGGAACACTGAAGCTTTCTTT,CASRPTGNTEAFF
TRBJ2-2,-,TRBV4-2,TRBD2,TGTGCCAGCAGCCAAGACGGTGGCGGGAGGGTTTACACCGGGGAGCTGTTTTTT,CASSQDGGGRVYTGELFF
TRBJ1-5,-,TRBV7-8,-,TGTGCCAGCAGCTTAGCCCGCACTCCCAATCAGCCCCAGCATTTT,CASSLARTPNQPQHF
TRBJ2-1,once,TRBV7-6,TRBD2,TGTGCCAGCAGCCTCGGAGCTAGCGGGGGGGCCGGGAATGAGCAGTTCTTC,CASSLGASGGAGNEQFF